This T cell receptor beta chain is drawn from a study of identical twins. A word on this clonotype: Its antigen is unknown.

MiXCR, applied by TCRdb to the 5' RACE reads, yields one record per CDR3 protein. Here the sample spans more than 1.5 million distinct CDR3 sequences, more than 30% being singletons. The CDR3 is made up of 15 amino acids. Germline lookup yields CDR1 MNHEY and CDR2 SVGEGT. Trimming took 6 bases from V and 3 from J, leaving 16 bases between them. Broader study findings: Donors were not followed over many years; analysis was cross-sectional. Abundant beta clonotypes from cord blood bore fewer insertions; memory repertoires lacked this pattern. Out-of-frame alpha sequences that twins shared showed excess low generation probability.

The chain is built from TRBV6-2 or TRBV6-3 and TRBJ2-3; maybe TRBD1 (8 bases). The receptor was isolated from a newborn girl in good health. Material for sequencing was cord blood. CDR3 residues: CASRQDRGGTDTQYF. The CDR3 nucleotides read TGTGCCAGCAGGCAAGACAGGGGAGGGACAGATACGCAGTATTTT.